This entry lists 25 T cell receptor beta chains sequenced from one sample in a study of cytomegalovirus exposure and HLA in healthy donors. Using immunoSEQ multiplex PCR, the repertoire was profiled, and TCRdb retains in-frame clones only, with some absent. This repertoire shows around 130,000 clones, roughly nine tenths found once; its top ten account for 3% to 4%. Sequencing used PBMCs. These receptors originate from a man younger than 45 in good health and CMV-seronegative.

The chain couples TRBV7-6 to TRBJ2-7; D is unclear. V dropped 4 bases and J dropped 0 bases, with 10 bases sitting between them. Germline values: CDR1 SGHVS, CDR2 FNYEAQ. The CDR3 contains 14 residues. The CDR3 sequence: CASSSLRSSYEQYF. The CDR3 DNA follows: TGTGCCAGCAGCTCCCTGAGGAGCTCCTACGAGCAGTACTTC. Full variable domain (missing parts from reference TRBV7-6 and TRBJ2-7): GAGVSQSPRYKVTKRGQDVALRCDPISGHVSLYWYRQALGQGPEFLTYFNYEAQQDKSGLPNDRFSAERPEGSISTLTIQRTEQRDSAMYRCASSSLRSSYEQYFGPGTRLTVT.

The V and J genes are TRBV5-6 and TRBJ2-7, with D hard to call. V was cut by 1 base and J by 3 bases, with 8 bases left in between. The CDR3 contains 13 residues. The germline V gene has CDR1 SGHDT and CDR2 YYEEEE. CDR3 in amino acids: CASSLLSDYEQYF. In nucleotides, the CDR3 is TGTGCCAGCAGCTTGCTCAGTGACTACGAGCAGTACTTC. Together with reference TRBV5-6 and TRBJ2-7, the CDR3 gives the full variable domain: DAGVTQSPTHLIKTRGQQVTLRCSPKSGHDTVSWYQQALGQGPQFIFQYYEEEERQRGNFPDRFSGHQFPNYSSELNVNALLLGDSALYLCASSLLSDYEQYFGPGTRLTVT.

V is TRBV15 and J is TRBJ1-2; D is perhaps TRBD1 (5 bases). The V end was cut by 1 base, the J end by 8 bases, with 11 bases between. CDR1 and CDR2 from the germline V gene are LNHNV and YYDKDF (reference sequence). The CDR3 is 13 amino acids. CDR3 DNA: TGTGCCACCAGCAGAGTTTTCAGGGCCGGCTACACCTTC. Encoded protein: CATSRVFRAGYTF.

The genes are TRBV4-3 and TRBJ1-1; no clear D gene. The V gene's germline CDR1 is LGHNA and CDR2 YSLEER. V lost 0 bases to trimming and J lost 3 bases, with 17 bases between them. The CDR3 totals 17 residues. CDR3 amino acids: CASSQDVHPYRDTEAFF. The CDR3 DNA reads as TGCGCCAGCAGCCAAGATGTGCACCCCTACCGGGACACTGAAGCTTTCTTT.

The rearrangement links TRBV27 to TRBJ2-5; TRBD2 might be the D (7 bases). Germline V gene lookup returns CDR1 MNHEY and CDR2 SMNVEV (reference sequence). This CDR3 spans 14 amino acids. Trimming removed 6 bases from V and 7 bases from J, with 18 bases in between. CDR3 DNA: TGTGCCAGCAGCCTGGGGGCAGGGGAGGGGACCCAGTACTTC. Translation: CASSLGAGEGTQYF.

The chain has TRBV6-5 and TRBJ1-1; D may be TRBD1 (6 bases). This CDR3 contains 14 residues. Trimming left V 0 bases short and J 4 bases short, with 9 bases between. Germline V gene sequence: CDR1 MNHEY, CDR2 SVGAGI. For the CDR3, the DNA is TGTGCCAGCAGTTACTCCAGGGGATCCACTGAAGCTTTCTTT. Translated, it gives CASSYSRGSTEAFF.

The count of this clone is one. The chain couples TRBV7-7 to TRBJ2-3; possible D gene TRBD2, 7 bases. Germline V gene sequence: CDR1 SSHAT, CDR2 FNYEAQ (reference sequence). Trimming stripped 0 bases from V and 7 bases from J, with 20 bases between. This CDR3 spans 17 amino acids. This CDR3 reads CASSLAPRPGGSYTQYF. CDR3 nucleotides: TGTGCCAGCAGCTTAGCGCCTCGGCCGGGGGGCTCGTATACGCAGTATTTT.

The V and J genes are TRBV4-3 and TRBJ1-5; D possibly corresponds to TRBD1 (5 bases). V lost 0 bases and J 5 bases, leaving 8 bases between the germline ends. CDR3 length: 14 amino acids. Germline V gene lookup returns CDR1 LGHNA and CDR2 YSLEER. The CDR3 DNA sequence: TGCGCCAGCAGCCAAGAGGGGGGGTATCAGCCCCAGCATTTT. The encoded protein is CASSQEGGYQPQHF.

This chain uses TRBV27 with TRBJ2-5, with a tentative D call TRBD1 (6 bases). The CDR3 is 13 residues long. The germline V and J ends were trimmed by 3 bases and 5 bases, with 10 bases remaining between them. Germline V gene data show CDR1 as MNHEY and CDR2 as SMNVEV (reference sequence). Written as DNA, the CDR3 is TGTGCCAGCAGTTTGTGGGGGCGGGAGACCCAGTACTTC. Protein: CASSLWGRETQYF.

This chain connects TRBV7-9 to TRBJ2-1; possibly TRBD2 for D (5 bases). CDR3 length equals 14 residues. The V gene lost 3 bases and the J gene lost 10 bases, with 16 bases spanning the gap. From germline, CDR1 is SEHNR and CDR2 FQNEAQ (reference sequence). The CDR3, as DNA: TGTGCCAGCAGCTTCTCAGCGGTCTTTGGGGAGCAGTTCTTC. Its translation is CASSFSAVFGEQFF.

This clone was detected only once. The rearrangement uses TRBV5-4 and TRBJ2-1, with 9 bases matching TRBD2. J lost 6 bases, V lost 4 bases, and 5 bases had no gene match. Per the germline V gene, CDR1 is SGHNT and CDR2 is YYREEE (reference sequence). CDR3 length equals 14 residues. The CDR3 coding sequence is TGTGCCAGCAGCCAGACTAGCGGAGTCAATGAGCAGTTCTTC. Protein: CASSQTSGVNEQFF.

The rearrangement links TRBV6-5 to TRBJ1-1, with D unclear. This CDR3 region has 13 residues. Trimming stripped 5 bases from V and 7 bases from J, with 14 bases between. The germline gives CDR1 MNHEY, CDR2 SVGAGI. The CDR3 DNA is TGTGCCAGCAGTCCCACGGGCGGGGTTGAAGCTTTCTTT. It encodes CASSPTGGVEAFF.

The chain carries TRBV19 and TRBJ1-3, with TRBD1 matching 7 bases. This CDR3 region has 13 residues. Unmatched junction bases numbered 3, after V lost 3 bases and J lost 7 bases. Germline CDR1 and CDR2: LNHDA and SQIVND (reference sequence). The CDR3 DNA is TGTGCCAGTAGTATCGGACAGGCGAACACCATATATTTT. Translation: CASSIGQANTIYF.

This clone was seen only once. This chain links TRBV7-9 with TRBJ1-3; no clear D. CDR3 length equals 14 residues. Trimming took 2 bases from V and 0 from J, leaving 5 bases between them. Germline CDR1 reads SEHNR; CDR2 reads FQNEAQ (reference sequence). The CDR3 here is CASSLMSSGNTIYF. Here the CDR3 DNA reads TGTGCCAGCAGCTTAATGAGCTCTGGAAACACCATATATTTT.

This rearrangement joins TRBV28 to TRBJ2-2; 11 bases match TRBD1. Germline-derived CDR1 and CDR2 are MDHEN and SYDVKM. The CDR3 contains 18 residues. After removal of 8 bases from V and 0 bases from J, the junction contained 11 bases not matched to a gene. CDR3: CASLLPGQGATNTGELFF. DNA of the CDR3: TGTGCCAGCCTACTGCCCGGACAGGGGGCAACGAACACCGGGGAGCTGTTTTTT.

The CDR3 reads CASRKPSGGLETQYF. In DNA, the CDR3 is TGCGCCAGCAGGAAACCCAGCGGGGGGCTTGAGACCCAGTACTTC. The chain recombines TRBV5-1 with TRBJ2-5; 9 bases align to TRBD2. The trim removed 5 bases at V and 5 bases at J, leaving 10 bases unmatched. This CDR3 is built from 15 residues. Germline CDR1 and CDR2: SGHRS and YFSETQ.

The V gene is TRBV19, the J gene TRBJ1-1; the D is unclear. Trimming cost V 6 bases and J 1 base, with 9 bases left between them. Germline CDR1 and CDR2: LNHDA and SQIVND (reference sequence). The CDR3 length is 13 residues. The CDR3 nucleotides are TGTGCCAGTAGCGACCGAGGGAACACTGAAGCTTTCTTT. This codes for CASSDRGNTEAFF.

This clone was detected once. The rearrangement links TRBV2 to TRBJ2-1; 16 positions match TRBD2. The ends lost 0 bases at V and 0 bases at J; junction bases unmatched: 11. Looked up from germline, CDR1 is SNHLY and CDR2 is FYNNEI. There are 22 residues in the CDR3. CDR3 sequence reads: CASSEALLAGLAGGSSYNEQFF. For the CDR3, the DNA is TGTGCCAGCAGTGAAGCGCTTCTGGCGGGACTAGCGGGGGGGAGCTCCTACAATGAGCAGTTCTTC.

V is TRBV9 and J is TRBJ2-1; 9 nucleotides align to TRBD1. The CDR3 runs to 15 residues. J lost 7 bases, V lost 4 bases, and 9 bases had no gene match. The germline V gene encodes CDR1 SGDLS and CDR2 YYNGEE. The CDR3 DNA reads as TGTGCCAGCAGCATCCGGGACAGGGAGGGGAATGAGCAGTTCTTC. Its protein is CASSIRDREGNEQFF.

The V gene is TRBV7-6, the J gene TRBJ1-5, with a tentative D call TRBD1 (6 bases). Germline lookup yields CDR1 SGHVS and CDR2 FNYEAQ. The length of the CDR3 is 13 residues. Trimming took 2 bases from V and 7 from J, leaving 9 bases between them. The CDR3 spells CASSLRGNQPQHF. In DNA, the CDR3 is TGTGCCAGCAGCTTAAGGGGGAACCAGCCCCAGCATTTT. Looking up the rest from reference TRBV7-6 and TRBJ1-5 gives the full variable domain: GAGVSQSPRYKVTKRGQDVALRCDPISGHVSLYWYRQALGQGPEFLTYFNYEAQQDKSGLPNDRFSAERPEGSISTLTIQRTEQRDSAMYRCASSLRGNQPQHFGDGTRLSIL.

This sequence joins TRBV10-1 and TRBJ1-1, with a weak D call TRBD1 (5 bases). The CDR3 extends over 12 amino acids. V lost 8 bases to trimming and J lost 2 bases, with 9 bases between them. Germline CDR1 reads WNHNN; CDR2 reads SYGVQD (reference sequence). CDR3 in amino acids: CASLDINTEAFF. Here the CDR3 DNA reads TGCGCCAGCTTGGACATAAACACTGAAGCTTTCTTT.

The V and J genes are TRBV9 and TRBJ2-5; 12 positions agree with TRBD2. The CDR3 runs to 16 residues. The junction had 3 bases not matched to a gene; V was cut back by 0 bases and J by 3 bases. Germline V lookup: CDR1 SGDLS, CDR2 YYNGEE. CDR3 amino acids: CASSVDGLAGKETQYF. CDR3 nucleotides: TGTGCCAGCAGCGTAGACGGACTAGCGGGGAAAGAGACCCAGTACTTC.

This chain links TRBV7-6 with TRBJ2-2, with 11 bases lining up with TRBD1. Trimming at V came to 0 bases and at J to 5 bases, leaving 5 bases not matched to a gene. The germline V gene has CDR1 SGHVS and CDR2 FNYEAQ. This CDR3 comprises 17 residues. The DNA of the CDR3 is TGTGCCAGCAGCTTAGCGCCCGGACAGGGGGCGACCGGGGAGCTGTTTTTT. Protein product: CASSLAPGQGATGELFF.

This chain links TRBV28 with TRBJ1-4; D is possibly TRBD1 (6 bases). The CDR3 runs to 16 residues. The germline gives CDR1 MDHEN, CDR2 SYDVKM. The V and J ends lost 3 bases and 9 bases respectively, with 20 bases between them. CDR3 sequence: CASSLGTFLRGKKLFF. The CDR3 bases are TGTGCCAGCAGTTTGGGCACCTTCCTCAGGGGAAAAAAACTGTTTTTT.

This clone was seen once. The V gene is TRBV6-6, the J gene TRBJ1-2; no clear D. V lost 4 bases and J 3 bases, leaving 12 bases between the germline ends. Germline CDR1 MNHNY, CDR2 SVGAGI (reference sequence). The CDR3 has 14 residues. The CDR3 protein is CASSWEGWDYGYTF. CDR3 DNA sequence: TGTGCCAGCAGTTGGGAGGGTTGGGACTATGGCTACACCTTC.